This TCR beta chain was observed in a study of Tregs in tolerant kidney transplant recipients. TCRdb's copy holds only in-frame clones and misses some; the assay was immunoSEQ multiplex PCR. The sample has over 85,000 clones; 80% to 95% are singletons. The CDR3 runs 11 residues. The germline V gene has CDR1 GTSNPN and CDR2 SVGIG (reference sequence). V was clipped by 5 bases and J by 6 bases, with 10 bases between them. This TCR was sampled from a human donor who received a combined kidney and bone marrow transplant. V usage is TRBV30 and J usage is TRBJ1-2, with D possibly matching TRBD1 (5 bases). The sequencing here drew on CD4+ T cells from blood, taken before the transplant. The CDR3 sequence: CAWERGNGYTF. In DNA form, the CDR3 reads TGTGCCTGGGAAAGGGGAAATGGCTACACCTTC.